This TCR beta chain was obtained from a study of regulatory T cells in long-lasting Graves disease. The time point denotes: newly diagnosed GD, antithyroid drugs for less than 3 months. The authors made the TCR library using RNA they extracted from PBMCs. This clonotype appeared a few times. The V and J ends lost 4 bases and 2 bases respectively, with 18 bases between them. The CDR3 spans 16 residues. Germline V gene data show CDR1 as SGHRS and CDR2 as YFSETQ. Assembly of TCR beta libraries relied on iRepertoire HTBI primers together with Arm-PCR of CDR3 regions. In TCRdb, the multiplex PCR reads were re-called with MiXCR into one record per CDR3 protein. The table lists about 500,000 distinct CDR3 sequences, around 15% of them singletons. These data were also filed under a second study, of T cells in Graves' hyperthyroidism and ophthalmopathy. That paper notes: Aged 18 to 65, the patients had hyperthyroidism that was newly diagnosed and had lasted under 2 months.

The origin of this receptor is a man in his forties with Graves disease. Sample: peripheral blood mononuclear cells (PBMCs), taken at new diagnosis, from a patient treated with antithyroid drugs. The chain links TRBV5-1 to TRBJ2-5; a possible D gene is TRBD1 (6 bases). CDR3 nucleotide sequence: TGCGCCAGCAGCGTACCCCCGGGACAAGATCAAGAGACCCAGTACTTC. It encodes CASSVPPGQDQETQYF.